Below are 8 T cell receptor beta chains sequenced from a single sample in a study of blood T cell repertoires in COVID-19. Generated by immunoSEQ multiplex PCR, the TCRdb table keeps only in-frame clones and is missing some. The table shows about 200,000 clones, with 75% to 85% occurring only once. Material: peripheral blood. Receptor source: a woman of 80 years or more with COVID-19, enrolled during active disease.

The chain is built from TRBV2 and TRBJ2-2; D not certain. Between the trimmed V and J ends, which lost 8 bases and 1 base, there was a span of 11 bases. This CDR3 has 14 amino acids. The germline CDR1 and CDR2 sequences are SNHLY and FYNNEI. The CDR3 DNA follows: TGTGCCAGCCGCTACCAGGAGAACACCGGGGAGCTGTTTTTT. This sequence encodes CASRYQENTGELFF.

Turning to this clone: Other DNA sequences in the same sample also yield this CDR3. The chain joins TRBV10-3 to TRBJ1-1; no clear D. The CDR3 totals 12 residues. Trimming shortened V by 3 bases and J by 4 bases, and 6 bases separated the two germline ends. CDR1 is ENHRY, CDR2 SYGVKD, per germline. CDR3 in DNA: TGTGCCATCAGTGAAGGCGGCACTGAAGCTTTCTTT. This gives the protein CAISEGGTEAFF.

The chain uses TRBV7-2 and TRBJ2-3, with a possible D match to TRBD2 (6 bases). Germline loops: CDR1 SGHTA, CDR2 FQGNSA. Deletions cut 8 bases from V and 2 bases from J, with 14 bases between. This CDR3 has 14 residues. The CDR3 region is CASWDRGYTDTQYF. The CDR3 bases are TGTGCCAGCTGGGACCGGGGGTACACAGATACGCAGTATTTT.

The rearrangement links TRBV3-1 (or the pseudogene TRBV3-2) to TRBJ2-2; the match to TRBD1 covers 7 bases. The junction had 11 bases not matched to a gene; V was cut back by 4 bases and J by 6 bases. Looked up from germline, CDR1 is LGHDT and CDR2 is YNNKEL (reference sequence). The CDR3 is 16 residues long. Here the CDR3 reads CASSPSTGSISGELFF. CDR3 coding DNA: TGTGCCAGCAGCCCGTCGACAGGGAGTATATCCGGGGAGCTGTTTTTT.

The CDR3 DNA follows: TGTGCCAGTAGTCAAGGAGGGGCCTACGAGCAGTACTTC. Amino acids: CASSQGGAYEQYF. The chain uses TRBV19 and TRBJ2-7, with TRBD2 as a possible D gene (6 bases). The CDR3 contains 13 residues. V dropped 5 bases and J dropped 2 bases, with 10 bases sitting between them. Germline V gene sequence: CDR1 LNHDA, CDR2 SQIVND (reference sequence).

This chain connects TRBV18 to TRBJ1-1; TRBD1 is a possible D gene (6 bases). CDR3 size: 18 residues. Trimming removed 1 base at V and 0 bases at J, with 18 bases between. Looked up from germline, CDR1 is KGHSH and CDR2 is LQKENI. Here the CDR3 DNA reads TGTGCCAGCTCACCACTCTTGGGGGCTGAACTCATGAACACTGAAGCTTTCTTT. It encodes CASSPLLGAELMNTEAFF.

Here the CDR3 reads CATTPSVNEQFF. The CDR3 DNA follows: TGTGCCACCACCCCCAGCGTCAATGAGCAGTTCTTC. The chain employs TRBV12-3 or TRBV12-4 and TRBJ2-1; D remains ambiguous. This CDR3 is 12 amino acids long. V was trimmed by 10 bases and J by 6 bases, leaving 13 bases between them.

The chain couples TRBV19 to TRBJ2-5, with 10 bases matching TRBD1. Germline V lookup: CDR1 LNHDA, CDR2 SQIVND (reference sequence). V shed 10 bases and J 2 bases; nucleotides not matched to a gene: 4. This CDR3 has 13 amino acids. CDR3 protein: CATRDRGQETQYF. The CDR3, as DNA: TGTGCCACTCGGGACAGGGGTCAAGAGACCCAGTACTTC.